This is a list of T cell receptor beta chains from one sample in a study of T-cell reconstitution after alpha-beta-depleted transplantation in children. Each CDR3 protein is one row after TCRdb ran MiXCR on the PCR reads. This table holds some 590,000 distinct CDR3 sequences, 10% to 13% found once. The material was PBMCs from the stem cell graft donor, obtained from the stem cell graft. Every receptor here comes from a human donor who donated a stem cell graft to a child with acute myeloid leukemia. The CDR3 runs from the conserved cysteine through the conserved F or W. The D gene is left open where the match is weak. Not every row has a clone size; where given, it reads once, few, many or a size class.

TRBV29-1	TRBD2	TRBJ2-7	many	TGCAGCGTTGCAGCGGGAATCTACGAGCAGTACTTC	CSVAAGIYEQYF
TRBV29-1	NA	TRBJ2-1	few	TGCAGCGTTGAAGGCGCCCTGAGCTCCTACAATGAGCAGTTCTTC	CSVEGALSSYNEQFF
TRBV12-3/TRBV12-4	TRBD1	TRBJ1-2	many	TGTGCCAGCAGTTCCCTCCCAGGGGGCCGGGGCTACACCTTC	CASSSLPGGRGYTF
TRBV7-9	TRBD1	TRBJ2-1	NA	TGTGCCAGCAGCCAGAGGGGGCTAATCTACAATGAGCAGTTCTTC	CASSQRGLIYNEQFF
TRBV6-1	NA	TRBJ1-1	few	TGTGCCAGCAGTGAGTTTTGGGCTTTCTTT	CASSEFWAFF
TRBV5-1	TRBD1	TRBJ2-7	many	TGCGCCAGCAGCTTGGGACAGGGGGTTTACGAGCAGTACTTC	CASSLGQGVYEQYF
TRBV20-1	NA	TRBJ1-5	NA	TGCAGTGCTAGCTTGCCCCGTGGTGGCAATCAGCCCCAGCATTTT	CSASLPRGGNQPQHF
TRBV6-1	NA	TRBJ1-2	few	TGTGCCAGCAGTGACGTTACGACAGCGAACTATGGCTACACCTTC	CASSDVTTANYGYTF
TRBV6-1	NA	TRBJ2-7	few	TGTGCCAGCAGTGGCGGGACTCCTCTTCTAATCTACGAGCAGTACTTC	CASSGGTPLLIYEQYF
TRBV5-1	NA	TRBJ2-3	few	TGCGCCAGCAAAAATCAGGGCACAGATACGCAGTATTTT	CASKNQGTDTQYF
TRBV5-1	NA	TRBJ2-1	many	TGTGCCAGCAGTTTAAGCAATGAGCAGTTCTTC	CASSLSNEQFF
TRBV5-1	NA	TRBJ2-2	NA	TGCGCCAGCAGCCCTGGCGGGGAGCTGTTTTTT	CASSPGGELFF
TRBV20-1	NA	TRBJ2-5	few	TGCAGTGCGTATTCCCCAATTATGGAGACCCAGTACTTC	CSAYSPIMETQYF
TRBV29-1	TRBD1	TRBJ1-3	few	TGCAGCGTTAATACAGGGGACGGAAACACCATATATTTT	CSVNTGDGNTIYF
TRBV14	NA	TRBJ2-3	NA	TGTGCCAGCAGCCAAGATCGGACCGGGCACACAGATACGCAGTATTTT	CASSQDRTGHTDTQYF
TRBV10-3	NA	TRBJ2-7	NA	TGTGCCATCAGTGAGGGCGGGGACCCGGCTTTT	CAISEGGDPAF
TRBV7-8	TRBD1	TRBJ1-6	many	TGTGCCAGCAGCTTCCCGGGACAGGGGGCATCCTATAATTCACCCCTCCACTTT	CASSFPGQGASYNSPLHF
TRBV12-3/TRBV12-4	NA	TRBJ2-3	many	TGTGCCAGCAGTTTAGCGGGTAGCATGCAGTATTTT	CASSLAGSMQYF
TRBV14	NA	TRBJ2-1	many	TGTGCCAGCAGCCAAACCACCTACAATGAGCAGTTCTTC	CASSQTTYNEQFF
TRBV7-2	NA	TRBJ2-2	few	TGTGCCAGCAGCGCCGGGTCTTACACCGGGGAGCTGTTTTTT	CASSAGSYTGELFF
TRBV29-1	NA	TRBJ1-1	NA	TGCAGCGGGGGGGGGAAGGGAGGCACTGAAGCTTTCTTT	CSGGGKGGTEAFF
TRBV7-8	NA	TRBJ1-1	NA	TGTGCCAGCAGCCCCGCGGGGACCGTCCCCACTGAAGCTTTCTTT	CASSPAGTVPTEAFF
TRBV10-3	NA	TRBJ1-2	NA	TGTGCCATCACGGGAGTTAACGATGGCTACACCTTC	CAITGVNDGYTF
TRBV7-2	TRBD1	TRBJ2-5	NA	TGTGCCAGCAGCTTATTGGCCGGGACAGAGGAGACCCAGTACTTC	CASSLLAGTEETQYF
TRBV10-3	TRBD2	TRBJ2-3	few	TGTGCCATCAGTCTACTAGCGGGCCAAGGGACCACAGATACGCAGTATTTT	CAISLLAGQGTTDTQYF
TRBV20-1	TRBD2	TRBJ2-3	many	TGCAGTGCTGGACTAGCGGGAGTCACAGATACGCAGTATTTT	CSAGLAGVTDTQYF
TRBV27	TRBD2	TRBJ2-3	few	TGTGCCAGCAGCCTGGGACTAGCGGATTACCGCACAGATACGCAGTATTTT	CASSLGLADYRTDTQYF
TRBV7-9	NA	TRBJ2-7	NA	TGTGCCAGCAGCCCTCGGACAGTCGGCGAGCAGTACTTC	CASSPRTVGEQYF
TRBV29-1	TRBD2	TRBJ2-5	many	TGCAGCGTTTCCGGGACTAGCGGGCAAGAGACCCAGTACTTC	CSVSGTSGQETQYF
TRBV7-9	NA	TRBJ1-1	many	TGTGCCAGCAGCCAACAGGGTGAAAACACTGAAGCTTTCTTT	CASSQQGENTEAFF
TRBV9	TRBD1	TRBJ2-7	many	TGTGCCAGCAGCGTAGGTGGACAGGGCTACGAGCAGTACTTC	CASSVGGQGYEQYF
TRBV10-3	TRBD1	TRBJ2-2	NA	TGTGCCATCAGCAGGGACAGGGGTCTCCCCGGGGAGCTGTTTTTT	CAISRDRGLPGELFF
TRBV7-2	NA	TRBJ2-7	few	TGTGCCACGAGACGAGGCGGGCCAAGCTCCTACGAGCAGTACTTC	CATRRGGPSSYEQYF
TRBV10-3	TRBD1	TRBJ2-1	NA	TGTGCCACCATCTCCGGGACAGGTGCTGAGCAGTTCTTC	CATISGTGAEQFF
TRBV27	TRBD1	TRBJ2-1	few	TGTTCCACCGGGACAGGACTCAATGAGCAGTTCTTC	CSTGTGLNEQFF
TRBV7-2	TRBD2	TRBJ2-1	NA	TGTGCCAGCAGTACCCTAGCGGGAGGGAGTGAGCAGTTCTTC	CASSTLAGGSEQFF
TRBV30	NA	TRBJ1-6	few	TGTGCCTGGAGTGTACAAACTTTCCGGAATTCACCCCTCCACTTT	CAWSVQTFRNSPLHF
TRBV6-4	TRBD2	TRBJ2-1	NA	TGTGCCAGCAGCCGACTAGCGGGAGGGCCCAATGAGCAGTTCTTC	CASSRLAGGPNEQFF
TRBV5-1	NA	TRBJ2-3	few	TGCGCCAGCAGCATAGCAGACAACACAGATACGCAGTATTTT	CASSIADNTDTQYF
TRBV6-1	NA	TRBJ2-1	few	TGTGCCAGCAGCCCCAAGGGATTAGGCTCCTACAATGAGCAGTTCTTC	CASSPKGLGSYNEQFF
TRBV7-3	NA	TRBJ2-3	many	TGTGCCAGCAGTTTTATAGAGAGTACGCAGTATTTT	CASSFIESTQYF
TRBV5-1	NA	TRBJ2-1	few	TGCGCCAGCAGCTTTTCGACAGGACCCAATGAGCAGTTCTTC	CASSFSTGPNEQFF
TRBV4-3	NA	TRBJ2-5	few	TGCGCCAGCAGCCTTAACCAGGGGGAGACCCAGTACTTC	CASSLNQGETQYF
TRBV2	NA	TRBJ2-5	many	TGTGCCAGCAGTGTAAGTCCGCGGTCCGAAGAGACCCAGTACTTC	CASSVSPRSEETQYF
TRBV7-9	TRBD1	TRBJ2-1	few	TGTGCCAGCAGCCCTGGGGGTAGCAGGGGGTTCGGAGGATGGTTCTTC	CASSPGGSRGFGGWFF
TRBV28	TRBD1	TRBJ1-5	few	TGTGCCAGCAGCGGACAGGGGGCCCAACGGGGGCAGCCCCAGCATTTT	CASSGQGAQRGQPQHF
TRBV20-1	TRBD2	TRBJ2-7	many	TGCAGTGCTAGACTATACCCGGGACTAGTCTACGAGCAGTACTTC	CSARLYPGLVYEQYF
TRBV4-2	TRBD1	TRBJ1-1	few	TGTGCCAGCAGCCCCACCCTAGGGACAGGCTCGGCTGAAGCTTTCTTT	CASSPTLGTGSAEAFF
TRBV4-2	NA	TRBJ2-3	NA	TGTGCCAGCAGCCAAGTAGAGACAGATACGCAGTATTTT	CASSQVETDTQYF
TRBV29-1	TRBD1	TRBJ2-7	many	TGCAGCGTTGTACCCTCGACAGGGTTCGCCTACGAGCAGTACTTC	CSVVPSTGFAYEQYF
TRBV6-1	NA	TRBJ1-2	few	TGTGCCAGCAGTCTCGGTTTTAGGGGGGCGGACGGCTACACCTTC	CASSLGFRGADGYTF
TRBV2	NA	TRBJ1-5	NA	TGTGCCAGCAGTGATTATGGCTTCAATCAGCCCCAGCATTTT	CASSDYGFNQPQHF
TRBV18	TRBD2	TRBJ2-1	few	TGTGCCAGCTCACCCGGACTAGCGGGAGGCATCGATGAGCAGTTCTTC	CASSPGLAGGIDEQFF
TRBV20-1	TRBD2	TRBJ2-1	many	TGCAGTGCTAGTAGCGGGAGAGGAGATGAGCAGTTCTTC	CSASSGRGDEQFF
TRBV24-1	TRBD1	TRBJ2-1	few	TGTGCCACCAGTGATTGGGGACAGGTCTCACAGTTCTTC	CATSDWGQVSQFF
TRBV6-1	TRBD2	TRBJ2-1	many	TGTGCCAGCAGACTAACTAGCGGGAGTAGTAATGAGCAGTTCTTC	CASRLTSGSSNEQFF
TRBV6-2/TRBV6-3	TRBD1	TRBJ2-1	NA	TGTGCCAGCAGTTACCTCCCCGCCGGGACAGGGGGAAACAATGAGCAGTTCTTC	CASSYLPAGTGGNNEQFF